This entry lists 8 T cell receptor beta chains sequenced from one sample in a study of blood T cell repertoires in COVID-19. Assay used: immunoSEQ multiplex PCR; TCRdb lists only in-frame clones, some missing. The sample carries hundreds of thousands of clones, roughly 86% recorded once. The material sequenced was PBMCs or T cells enriched from blood (not recorded which). These receptor sequences come from a woman aged 18-29 years who had recovered from COVID-19.

The rearrangement links TRBV3-1 (or the pseudogene TRBV3-2) to TRBJ1-5; D perhaps matches TRBD1 (5 bases). The CDR3 runs to 16 residues. CDR1 is LGHDT, CDR2 YNNKEL, per germline (reference sequence). Deletions cut 1 base from V and 6 bases from J, with 16 bases between. CDR3: CASSQVFREGTQPQHF. CDR3 coding DNA: TGTGCCAGCAGCCAAGTTTTCAGGGAGGGTACTCAGCCCCAGCATTTT.

This clone appeared a single time. CDR3 bases: TGTGCCAGCAGCTTAGGCTGGGCCTCCTACAATGAGCAGTTCTTC. Translated: CASSLGWASYNEQFF. The chain recombines TRBV7-2 with TRBJ2-1; D is unclear. Germline V gene data show CDR1 as SGHTA and CDR2 as FQGNSA. This CDR3 contains 15 residues. With 1 base removed from V and 0 bases from J, the gap between germline ends came to 7 bases.

This chain joins TRBV5-1 and TRBJ2-7, with 12 positions matching TRBD2. Trimming removed 2 bases from V and 5 bases from J; junction bases left unmatched: 8. The germline CDR1 and CDR2 sequences are SGHRS and YFSETQ. This CDR3 is built from 16 residues. CDR3 DNA: TGCGCCAGCAGCTTTGTGACTAGCGGGAGTCTAAACGAGCAGTACTTC. Protein product: CASSFVTSGSLNEQYF.

Ten or more counts support this clone. V gene TRBV19 combines with J gene TRBJ1-2, with a weak D call TRBD1 (6 bases). The germline CDR1 and CDR2 sequences are LNHDA and SQIVND (reference sequence). Trimming shortened V by 4 bases and J by 4 bases, and 22 bases separated the two germline ends. The CDR3 loop spans 17 amino acids. The CDR3 protein is CASSTYGGAGFGYGYTF. CDR3 DNA: TGTGCCAGTAGTACCTACGGGGGGGCAGGGTTCGGCTATGGCTACACCTTC.

The gene calls are TRBV14 and TRBJ1-1, with 10 nucleotides matching TRBD1. Trimming cost V 8 bases and J 1 base; bases outside gene matches: 4. Germline CDR1 is SGHDN and CDR2 is FVKESK. The CDR3 is 14 amino acids. The CDR3 is CASSGQGGNTEAFF. The CDR3 region has the DNA TGTGCCAGCTCAGGACAGGGGGGGAACACTGAAGCTTTCTTT.

This sequence joins TRBV28 and TRBJ1-2; D is ambiguous. From germline, CDR1 is MDHEN and CDR2 SYDVKM. The CDR3 contains 14 residues. The V and J ends lost 4 bases and 2 bases respectively, with 11 bases between them. This CDR3 is CASSSLGGNYGYTF. The CDR3 nucleotides read TGTGCCAGCAGTTCGCTGGGAGGAAACTATGGCTACACCTTC.

The chain couples TRBV5-6 to TRBJ1-5; the match to TRBD1 covers 7 bases. CDR1 is SGHDT and CDR2 is YYEEEE in the germline V gene. The CDR3 is 14 residues long. Trimming at V came to 4 bases and at J to 7 bases, leaving 8 bases not matched to a gene. CDR3 amino acids: CASSITGVRQPQHF. CDR3 sequence (DNA): TGTGCCAGCAGCATAACAGGGGTCCGACAGCCCCAGCATTTT.

The V gene is TRBV11-2, the J gene TRBJ2-3, with 10 bases aligning to TRBD1. V was clipped by 0 bases and J by 5 bases; unmatched bases: 5. Germline V gives CDR1 SGHAT, CDR2 FQNNGV. The CDR3 consists of 16 residues. CDR3 sequence (DNA): TGTGCCAGCAGCTTAGATCCGGGACAGGGGATAGATACGCAGTATTTT. Translated, it gives CASSLDPGQGIDTQYF.